This T cell receptor beta chain was recorded in a study of blood T cell repertoires in COVID-19. TCRdb's copy holds only in-frame clones and misses some; the assay was immunoSEQ multiplex PCR. The data show about 150,000 clones, about 80% seen once. The germline V gene encodes CDR1 LGHDT and CDR2 YNNKEL (reference sequence). V gave up 5 bases and J gave up 1 base; unmatched junction bases: 7. This CDR3 contains 18 residues. The sample was PBMCs or T cells enriched from blood (not recorded which). The origin of this receptor is a woman between 45 and 60 years old who had recovered from COVID-19. J is TRBJ2-3 and V is TRBV3-1 (or the pseudogene TRBV3-2), with 15 nucleotides matching TRBD2. In DNA, the CDR3 is TGTGCCAGCAGCGGACTAGCGGGGGGGCCGGTGGGCACAGATACGCAGTATTTT. This codes for CASSGLAGGPVGTDTQYF.